This is a list of T cell receptor beta chains from one sample in a study of CD8 T cells in ankylosing spondylitis. TCRdb re-called the 5' RACE reads through MiXCR, storing one row per CDR3 protein. Counted here are around 150,000 distinct CDR3 sequences, around 43% occurring once; the ten biggest clones make up approximately 14%. Input material: synovial fluid, either unsorted or a sorted T cell fraction (not recorded which). These receptors were taken from a male donor with ankylosing spondylitis. The CDR3 runs from the conserved cysteine through the conserved F or W. Each record gives: V gene, clone size, CDR3 length, J gene, D gene, CDR3 DNA, CDR3 protein. D genes are given only for firm matches. Not all rows give a size; the values are once, few, many and, for expanded clones, a class.

>TRBV12-3/TRBV12-4|few|15|TRBJ1-5|.
TGTGCCAGCAGCCCCGGACAGCATAGCAATCAGCCCCAGCATTTT
CASSPGQHSNQPQHF
>TRBV12-3/TRBV12-4|.|12|TRBJ2-2|.
TGTGCCAGCAGTTTTAGTGGCGGGGAGCTGTTTTTT
CASSFSGGELFF
>TRBV2|.|13|TRBJ2-5|.
TGTGCCAGCAGTGTGGTTGGCGGGGAGACCCAGTACTTC
CASSVVGGETQYF
>TRBV7-9|.|14|TRBJ1-6|.
TGTGCCAGCAGTACGACAGTGGGGGATTCACCCCTCCACTTT
CASSTTVGDSPLHF
>TRBV29-1|.|12|TRBJ2-5|.
TGCAGCGTTGAGGAGTACGAAGAGACCCAGTACTTC
CSVEEYEETQYF
>TRBV10-3|.|14|TRBJ2-2|.
TGTGCCATCAAGGGACTTCCCAACACCGGGGAGCTGTTTTTT
CAIKGLPNTGELFF
>TRBV28|once|20|TRBJ2-3|.
TGTGCCAGCAGTTCTTACCCAATTTCCCGCAACAGCGACCTCACAGATACGCAGTATTTT
CASSSYPISRNSDLTDTQYF
>TRBV10-3|.|16|TRBJ1-2|TRBD1
TGTGCCATCACAAGGTGGTGGGACAGGAACGGCTATGGCTACACCTTC
CAITRWWDRNGYGYTF
>TRBV5-6|.|14|TRBJ1-1|.
TGTGCCAGCAGCTTGAAACAGAAGAACACTGAAGCTTTCTTT
CASSLKQKNTEAFF
>TRBV7-9|.|12|TRBJ1-2|.
TGTGCCAGCAGCTCGCGGACAGAGAATCACACCTTC
CASSSRTENHTF
>TRBV5-1|.|14|TRBJ2-3|.
TGCGCCAGCAAAGGAGTAGGGGGCACAGATACGCAGTATTTT
CASKGVGGTDTQYF
>TRBV12-3/TRBV12-4|few|16|TRBJ1-5|TRBD1
TGTGCCAGCAGTTTCTCGGGCAGGGGGAAGAATCAGCCCCAGCATTTT
CASSFSGRGKNQPQHF
>TRBV5-6|.|14|TRBJ1-2|.
TGTGCCAGCAGCCCGATTGACGGGGTCTATGGCTACACCTTC
CASSPIDGVYGYTF
>TRBV25-1|.|12|TRBJ2-5|.
TGTGCCAGCACCGGGTACCAAGAGACCCAGTACTTC
CASTGYQETQYF
>TRBV5-6|.|13|TRBJ1-2|.
TGTGCCAGCAGCCCTGTGGCCAACTATGGCTACACCTTC
CASSPVANYGYTF
>TRBV15|.|14|TRBJ2-5|TRBD1
TGTGCCACCAGCAGGCGACAGGGGGGAGAGACCCAGTACTTC
CATSRRQGGETQYF
>TRBV15|.|16|TRBJ2-1|.
TGTGCCACCAGCAGTAATCGAGGCTCCCCATACAATGAGCAGTTCTTC
CATSSNRGSPYNEQFF
>TRBV15|few|15|TRBJ1-6|.
TGTGCCACCAGCAGAGAGCCAGGGAAAAATTCACCCCTCCACTTT
CATSREPGKNSPLHF
>TRBV20-1|once|15|TRBJ1-1|.
TGCAGTGCCAAGGGTTATAGGCAGGCGAACACTGAAGCTTTCTTT
CSAKGYRQANTEAFF
>TRBV24-1|.|19|TRBJ2-1|TRBD2
TGTGCCACCAGTGATTTTTTCGATGGCCCGGGACTAGCCTACAATGAGCAGTTCTTC
CATSDFFDGPGLAYNEQFF
>TRBV4-2|.|14|TRBJ2-1|.
TGTGCCAGCAGCCCCGAGAGGGCGCACAATGAGCAGTTCTTC
CASSPERAHNEQFF
>TRBV24-1|.|15|TRBJ2-1|.
TGTGCCACCAGTGAAGGGGACCGCCCGTCCCATGAGCAGTTCTTC
CATSEGDRPSHEQFF
>TRBV27|.|14|TRBJ2-1|.
TGTGCCAGCAGTTGGGCAGGGGCAGTCAATGAGCAGTTCTTC
CASSWAGAVNEQFF
>TRBV4-2|few|15|TRBJ2-2|.
TGTGCCAGCAGGGAACATGGGCTTACCAACGGGGAGCTGTTTTTT
CASREHGLTNGELFF
>TRBV6-1|.|15|TRBJ1-1|TRBD1
TGTGCCAGCAGCGACGAACAGGGGGCTAGCGCTGAAGCTTTCTTT
CASSDEQGASAEAFF
>TRBV30|.|12|TRBJ2-3|.
TGTGCCTGGATCCCGTGGGGAGATACGCAGTATTTT
CAWIPWGDTQYF
>TRBV4-2|.|15|TRBJ1-6|.
TGTGCCAGCAGCCACGGGGAACAGGGTACTTCACCCCTCCACTTT
CASSHGEQGTSPLHF
>TRBV4-3|.|15|TRBJ2-5|.
.
CASSIYFGDWETQYF
>TRBV7-9|few|16|TRBJ2-2|TRBD2
TGTGCCAGCAGCTATCCATGGCGGGAGGAAACCGGGGAGCTGTTTTTT
CASSYPWREETGELFF
>TRBV28|few|15|TRBJ2-2|.
TGTGCCAGCAGTCCAGCCCTGGGGGCTTACGGGGAGCTGTTTTTT
CASSPALGAYGELFF
>TRBV20-1|.|13|TRBJ1-1|.
TGCAGTGCTAGACCACAGGGGAACACTGAAGCTTTCTTT
CSARPQGNTEAFF
>TRBV19|.|15|TRBJ1-1|.
TGTGCCAGTAATTGGGGCGAGGGGGGGCACACTGAAGCTTTCTTT
CASNWGEGGHTEAFF
>TRBV13|.|14|TRBJ2-1|.
TGTGCCAGCAGCCGCCTAGGGGAGAAGAATGAGCAGTTCTTC
CASSRLGEKNEQFF
>TRBV13|.|15|TRBJ2-5|TRBD2
TGTGCCAGCAGCTTCGGACTAGCGGTGCAAGAGACCCAGTACTTC
CASSFGLAVQETQYF